The 20 T cell receptor beta chains in this list originate from one sample, sequenced in a study of blood T cell repertoires in COVID-19 (TCRdb year 2020). Libraries were made using the immunoSEQ multiplex PCR assay. TCRdb took over this immuneACCESS table, retaining in-frame rearrangements with V and J assigned. Such tables are incomplete; in checked studies, under half of the missing clones stem from an unresolved V gene, and the remainder is unexplained. The sample contains about 160,000 clones, 78% of them found a single time. The ten largest clones add up to around 13% of the sample. Sequences were obtained from peripheral blood. The source is a woman older than 75 with acute or convalescent COVID-19.

This clone was counted between two and nine times. V is TRBV7-2 and J is TRBJ1-5; D gene uncertain. CDR1 is SGHTA and CDR2 is FQGNSA in the germline V gene. V dropped 5 bases and J dropped 2 bases, with 10 bases sitting between them. The CDR3 totals 14 residues. CDR3 in DNA: TGTGCCAGCAGCCGTAACAGTGGCAATCAGCCCCAGCATTTT. Translated, it gives CASSRNSGNQPQHF.

In its sample, this clone was seen once. The V and J genes are TRBV6-5 and TRBJ2-7; 9 nucleotides line up with TRBD1. The CDR3 has 15 amino acids. With 6 bases clipped from V and 3 bases from J, the junction kept 9 bases outside the gene matches. Germline lookup yields CDR1 MNHEY and CDR2 SVGAGI. Here the CDR3 DNA reads TGTGCCAGCAGCCTCCCGGGACAGGGCCTCTACGAGCAGTACTTC. Amino acids: CASSLPGQGLYEQYF.

J is TRBJ2-2 and V is TRBV7-9; D possibly corresponds to TRBD1 (5 bases). The CDR3 spans 14 residues. Germline CDR1 is SEHNR and CDR2 is FQNEAQ (reference sequence). The V end was cut by 2 bases, the J end by 3 bases, with 7 bases between. The CDR3 DNA reads as TGTGCCAGCAGCTTACAGGGTTACACCGGGGAGCTGTTTTTT. Translating gives CASSLQGYTGELFF.

This rearrangement joins TRBV18 to TRBJ1-1; possibly TRBD1 for D (5 bases). Germline CDR1 reads KGHSH; CDR2 reads LQKENI. The CDR3 loop spans 14 amino acids. Trimming took off 5 bases at V and 4 bases at J, with 14 bases between the two ends. The DNA of the CDR3 is TGTGCCAGCTCATCATCAGGGAGGGGCACTGAAGCTTTCTTT. Its protein product is CASSSSGRGTEAFF.

The V call is TRBV6-4, the J call TRBJ1-1, with D maybe TRBD1 (5 bases). The CDR3 is 13 amino acids. The V end lost 4 bases, the J end lost 4 bases, and 10 bases lay between the germline ends. The germline V gene encodes CDR1 MRHNA and CDR2 SNTAGT. CDR3 in amino acids: CASSAQGGTEAFF. The CDR3 nucleotides are TGTGCCAGCAGTGCCCAGGGTGGCACTGAAGCTTTCTTT.

The chain employs TRBV5-4 and TRBJ2-1; TRBD2 matches 9 bases. The CDR3 extends over 15 amino acids. J lost 4 bases, V lost 0 bases, and 2 bases had no gene match. Germline CDR1 is SGHNT and CDR2 is YYREEE (reference sequence). This chain's CDR3 is CASSLVAGGYNEQFF. CDR3 sequence (DNA): TGTGCCAGCAGCTTGGTTGCGGGGGGGTACAATGAGCAGTTCTTC.

The rearrangement links TRBV27 to TRBJ1-4; the match to TRBD1 covers 8 bases. The CDR3 runs 15 residues. Germline V gives CDR1 MNHEY, CDR2 SMNVEV (reference sequence). V gave up 5 bases and J gave up 6 bases; unmatched junction bases: 8. CDR3 nucleotides: TGTGCCAGCAGTCCCTCAGGGGGCGCTTATGAAAAACTGTTTTTT. It encodes CASSPSGGAYEKLFF.

This chain links TRBV2 with TRBJ1-3, with 7 bases identical to TRBD1. From germline, CDR1 is SNHLY and CDR2 FYNNEI. The V gene end was trimmed by 6 bases and the J gene end by 0 bases; junction bases not matched to a gene: 5. CDR3 length: 15 residues. The CDR3 spells CASSSGTDSGNTIYF. The CDR3 nucleotides are TGTGCCAGCAGCTCCGGGACAGACTCTGGAAACACCATATATTTT.

This clone was detected once. The rearrangement uses TRBV7-8 and TRBJ2-1; 12 nucleotides agree with TRBD2. Germline CDR1 and CDR2: SGHVS and FQNEAQ. V gave up 4 bases and J gave up 8 bases; unmatched junction bases: 9. The CDR3 has 16 residues. CDR3 in DNA: TGTGCCAGCAGCTCGACCCTAGCGGGGGGGCCGCATGAGCAGTTCTTC. This gives the protein CASSSTLAGGPHEQFF.

The rearrangement joins TRBV6-5 to TRBJ1-4; the match to TRBD1 covers 9 bases. The V segment lost 7 bases and the J segment 8 bases; nucleotides outside the gene matches: 8. This CDR3 contains 14 residues. The V gene's germline CDR1 is MNHEY and CDR2 SVGAGI. In DNA form, the CDR3 reads TGTGCCAGCACCGGGACAGGGTTACGGGAAAAACTGTTTTTT. Translation: CASTGTGLREKLFF.

The chain recombines TRBV6-1 with TRBJ2-5; 7 nucleotides align to TRBD2. With V trimmed by 3 bases and J by 7 bases, 11 bases remained unmatched. Per germline, CDR1 MNHNS and CDR2 SASEGT. The CDR3 is 15 residues long. CDR3 DNA: TGTGCCAGCAGTGAGTCGGGGAGGGTCGGGGGGACCCAGTACTTC. Translated, it gives CASSESGRVGGTQYF.

The gene calls are TRBV7-6 and TRBJ2-7; D is uncertain. Deletions cut 5 bases from V and 6 bases from J, with 14 bases between. This CDR3 has 13 amino acids. CDR1 is SGHVS and CDR2 is FNYEAQ in the germline V gene. The CDR3: CASSPSIRGEQYF. The CDR3 region has the DNA TGTGCCAGCAGCCCCTCGATAAGAGGCGAGCAGTACTTC.

The V and J genes are TRBV28 and TRBJ1-5; a weak D match, TRBD1 (5 bases). Germline V gene sequence: CDR1 MDHEN, CDR2 SYDVKM. Trimming stripped 7 bases from V and 4 bases from J, with 14 bases between. The CDR3 extends over 14 amino acids. CDR3 region: CASTILGTNQPQHF. CDR3 bases: TGTGCCAGCACGATCCTCGGGACTAATCAGCCCCAGCATTTT.

The V gene is TRBV27, the J gene TRBJ1-1, with TRBD1 matching 7 bases. This CDR3 contains 15 residues. V dropped 5 bases and J dropped 2; count of bases not matched to a gene: 8. Germline CDR1 MNHEY, CDR2 SMNVEV (reference sequence). As DNA, the CDR3 is TGTGCCAGCAGTCTAAGGCAGGGGGGTAACACTGAAGCTTTCTTT. Translated, it gives CASSLRQGGNTEAFF.

This chain connects TRBV19 to TRBJ2-2; no clear D gene. Germline CDR1 is LNHDA and CDR2 is SQIVND (reference sequence). CDR3 length: 12 residues. Trimming removed 4 bases at V and 5 bases at J, with 5 bases between. As DNA, the CDR3 is TGTGCCAGTAGTAAGAGGACCGGGGAGCTGTTTTTT. Amino acids: CASSKRTGELFF.

This clone was recorded once. The chain joins TRBV19 to TRBJ2-7, with 10 bases identical to TRBD1. Germline trimming cut 4 bases from V and 6 bases from J; bases unmatched to any gene: 6. The V gene's germline CDR1 is LNHDA and CDR2 SQIVND (reference sequence). CDR3 size: 14 residues. CDR3: CASSTRQGAGEQYF. For the CDR3, the DNA is TGTGCCAGTAGTACCCGACAGGGGGCGGGCGAGCAGTACTTC.

The J gene is TRBJ2-3, the V gene TRBV5-8, with TRBD2 matching over 10 bases. The CDR3 extends over 16 amino acids. Trimming cost V 4 bases and J 3 bases; bases outside gene matches: 8. Germline-derived CDR1 and CDR2 are SGHTS and YDEGEE. CDR3 in amino acids: CASSPGTSVLTDTQYF. As DNA, the CDR3 is TGTGCCAGCAGCCCGGGGACTAGCGTTCTGACAGATACGCAGTATTTT. The complete variable domain, with remaining parts taken from reference TRBV5-8 and TRBJ2-3, reads EAGVTQSPTHLIKTRGQQATLRCSPISGHTSVYWYQQALGLGLQFLLWYDEGEERNRGNFPPRFSGRQFPNYSSELNVNALELEDSALYLCASSPGTSVLTDTQYFGPGTRLTVL.

The chain recombines TRBV5-1 with TRBJ1-3, with D possibly being TRBD1 (6 bases). Germline CDR1 SGHRS, CDR2 YFSETQ. The V gene lost 4 bases and the J gene lost 4 bases, with 18 bases spanning the gap. The CDR3 has 16 residues. The chain's CDR3 is CASSLIQGTIGNTIYF. DNA of the CDR3: TGCGCCAGCAGCCTAATACAGGGTACTATCGGAAACACCATATATTTT. The full variable domain, its missing parts supplied by reference TRBV5-1 and TRBJ1-3, is KAGVTQTPRYLIKTRGQQVTLSCSPISGHRSVSWYQQTPGQGLQFLFEYFSETQRNKGNFPGRFSGRQFSNSRSEMNVSTLELGDSALYLCASSLIQGTIGNTIYFGEGSWLTVV.

This sequence joins TRBV28 and TRBJ1-5, with TRBD1 matching 7 bases. The V segment lost 10 bases and the J segment 1 base; nucleotides outside the gene matches: 7. The CDR3 extends over 14 amino acids. Germline CDR1 MDHEN, CDR2 SYDVKM. This chain's CDR3 is CATQTGQSNQPQHF. CDR3 DNA sequence: TGTGCCACCCAGACAGGGCAAAGCAATCAGCCCCAGCATTTT.

The chain carries TRBV5-1 and TRBJ2-4; D is possibly TRBD2 (6 bases). V lost 4 bases, J lost 9 bases, and 23 bases lay in between. The CDR3 runs 16 residues. Germline CDR1 and CDR2: SGHRS and YFSETQ. Here the CDR3 reads CASSGFSGTEKGIQYF. The CDR3 DNA sequence: TGCGCCAGCAGCGGCTTTAGCGGTACCGAAAAGGGCATTCAGTACTTC.